Following are 5 T cell receptor beta chains from one sample sequenced in a study of breast tumors, draining lymph nodes, adjacent tissues. TCRdb processed the multiplex PCR reads anew with MiXCR; each CDR3 protein has one entry. Among over 20,000 distinct CDR3 sequences, 32% were seen once, and the ten largest hold approximately 10%. Material for sequencing was breast tumor tissue. Every receptor here comes from a female donor with breast cancer. Some clones in this sample may be carry-over from other donors' samples.

Ten or more counts support this clonotype. This chain joins TRBV28 and TRBJ2-7; D is possibly TRBD1 (6 bases). Trimming shortened V by 6 bases and J by 3 bases, and 21 bases separated the two germline ends. Germline-derived CDR1 and CDR2 are MDHEN and SYDVKM. The CDR3 is made up of 16 amino acids. The CDR3 DNA is TGTGCCAGCAGCCACTTAGGACAGCCGTACATCTACGAGCAGTACTTC. Residues: CASSHLGQPYIYEQYF.

This clonotype was recorded many times. V gene TRBV14 combines with J gene TRBJ2-7; maybe TRBD1 (6 bases). From germline, CDR1 is SGHDN and CDR2 FVKESK. CDR3 length equals 14 residues. The V gene lost 1 base and the J gene lost 3 bases, with 10 bases spanning the gap. This chain's CDR3 is CASSQGQVFYEQYF. The CDR3 DNA follows: TGTGCCAGCAGCCAAGGACAGGTATTCTACGAGCAGTACTTC.

There are many counts of this clonotype. The rearrangement links TRBV9 to TRBJ2-1, with 9 bases aligning to TRBD2. Germline values: CDR1 SGDLS, CDR2 YYNGEE. CDR3 length: 16 amino acids. The V and J ends lost 2 bases and 12 bases, in that order; junction bases with no gene match: 15. The CDR3 loop reads CASSVGGASGILPQFF. The CDR3 nucleotides are TGTGCCAGCAGCGTTGGGGGGGCTAGCGGGATTTTACCGCAGTTCTTC.

This clonotype was seen repeatedly, ten times or more. The chain is built from TRBV6-6 and TRBJ2-3; TRBD1 matches 10 bases. Trimming cost V 7 bases and J 4 bases; bases outside gene matches: 8. This CDR3 is 15 amino acids long. Per the germline V gene, CDR1 is MNHNY and CDR2 is SVGAGI (reference sequence). The CDR3 region has the DNA TGTGCCAGCACCGACAAGGACAGGGGGTCAGATACGCAGTATTTT. It is translated as CASTDKDRGSDTQYF.

Many counts were recorded for this clonotype. The chain carries TRBV5-1 and TRBJ2-6, with unresolved D. The CDR3 is made up of 17 amino acids. Germline CDR1 and CDR2: SGHRS and YFSETQ. Trimming shortened V by 2 bases and J by 1 base, and 13 bases separated the two germline ends. The CDR3 nucleotides read TGCGCCAGCAGCTTCGTAGCCGGAACTTCTGGGGCCAACGTCCTGACTTTC. It translates to CASSFVAGTSGANVLTF.